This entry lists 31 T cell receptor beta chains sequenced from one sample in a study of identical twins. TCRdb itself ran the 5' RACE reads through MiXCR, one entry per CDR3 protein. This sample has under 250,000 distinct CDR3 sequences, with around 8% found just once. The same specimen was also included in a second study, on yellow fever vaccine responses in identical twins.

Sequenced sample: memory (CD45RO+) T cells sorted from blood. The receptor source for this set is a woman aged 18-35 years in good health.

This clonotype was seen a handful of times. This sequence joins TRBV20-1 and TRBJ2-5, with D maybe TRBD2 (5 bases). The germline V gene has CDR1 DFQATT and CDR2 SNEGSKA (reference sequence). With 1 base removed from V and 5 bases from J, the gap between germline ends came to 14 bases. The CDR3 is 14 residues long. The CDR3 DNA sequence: TGCAGTGCTAGAGGGACTGTGATTGGGGAGACCCAGTACTTC. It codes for CSARGTVIGETQYF.

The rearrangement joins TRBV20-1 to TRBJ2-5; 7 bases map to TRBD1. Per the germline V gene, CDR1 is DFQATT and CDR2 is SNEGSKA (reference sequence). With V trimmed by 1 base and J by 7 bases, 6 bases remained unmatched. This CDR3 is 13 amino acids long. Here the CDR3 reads CSARVAGGPTQYF. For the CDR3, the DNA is TGCAGTGCTAGAGTGGCAGGGGGTCCGACCCAGTACTTC.

The CDR3 loop is CASSLGTRPQETQYF. As DNA, the CDR3 is TGTGCCAGCAGCTTAGGGACTAGACCTCAAGAGACCCAGTACTTC. This chain connects TRBV11-2 to TRBJ2-5, with TRBD2 matching over 7 bases. With V trimmed by 1 base and J by 2 bases, 4 bases remained unmatched. This CDR3 has 15 residues. CDR1 is SGHAT, CDR2 FQNNGV, per germline.

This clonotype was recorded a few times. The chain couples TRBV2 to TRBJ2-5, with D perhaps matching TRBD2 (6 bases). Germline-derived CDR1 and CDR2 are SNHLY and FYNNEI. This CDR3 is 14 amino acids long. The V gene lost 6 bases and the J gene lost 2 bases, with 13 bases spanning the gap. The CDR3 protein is CASRPSAGQETQYF. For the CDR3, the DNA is TGTGCCAGCAGGCCTTCGGCGGGGCAAGAGACCCAGTACTTC.

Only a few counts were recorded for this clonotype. The CDR3 protein is CASTHPGNSNQPQHF. The CDR3 nucleotides are TGTGCCAGCACCCATCCAGGGAATAGCAATCAGCCCCAGCATTTT. This chain uses TRBV12-3 or TRBV12-4 with TRBJ1-5; tentative D call: TRBD1 (5 bases). The CDR3 extends over 15 amino acids. V lost 7 bases and J lost 0, with 13 bases in between.

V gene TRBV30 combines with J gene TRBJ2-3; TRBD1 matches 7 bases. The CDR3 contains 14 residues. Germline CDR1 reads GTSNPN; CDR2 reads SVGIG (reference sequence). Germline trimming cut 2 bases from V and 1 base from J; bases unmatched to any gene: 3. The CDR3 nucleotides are TGTGCCTGGAGTAGACAGGGACGCACAGATACGCAGTATTTT. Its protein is CAWSRQGRTDTQYF.

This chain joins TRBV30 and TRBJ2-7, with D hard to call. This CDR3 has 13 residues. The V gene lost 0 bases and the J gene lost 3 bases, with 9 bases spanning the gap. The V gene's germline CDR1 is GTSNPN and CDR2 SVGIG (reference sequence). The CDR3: CAWSVSSIYEQYF. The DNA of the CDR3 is TGTGCCTGGAGTGTTTCGAGCATCTACGAGCAGTACTTC.

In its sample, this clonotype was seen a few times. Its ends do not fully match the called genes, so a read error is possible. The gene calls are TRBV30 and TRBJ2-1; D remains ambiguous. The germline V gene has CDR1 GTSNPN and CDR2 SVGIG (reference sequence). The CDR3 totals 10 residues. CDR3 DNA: TGTGCCTGGAGTGACTCCCGGATGATCTTC. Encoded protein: CAWSDSRMIF.

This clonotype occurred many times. The DNA of the CDR3 is TGCGCCAGCAGCCTAACAAAGGGTTGGGCTGAAGCTTTCTTT. This gives the protein CASSLTKGWAEAFF. V usage is TRBV5-1 and J usage is TRBJ1-1; D unresolved. CDR3 length: 14 amino acids. With 4 bases removed from V and 6 bases from J, the gap between germline ends came to 16 bases. CDR1 SGHRS and CDR2 YFSETQ come from the germline V gene.

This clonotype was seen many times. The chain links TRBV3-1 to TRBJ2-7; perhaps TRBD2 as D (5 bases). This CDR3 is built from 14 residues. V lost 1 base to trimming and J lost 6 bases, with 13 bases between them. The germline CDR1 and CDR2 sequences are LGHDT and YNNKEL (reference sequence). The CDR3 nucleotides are TGTGCCAGCAGCCAAGTGGGTGGGAGTGGCGAGCAGTACTTC. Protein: CASSQVGGSGEQYF.

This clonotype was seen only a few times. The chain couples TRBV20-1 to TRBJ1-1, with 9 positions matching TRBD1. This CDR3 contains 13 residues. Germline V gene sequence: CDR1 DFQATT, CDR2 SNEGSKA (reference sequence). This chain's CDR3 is CRADRGRSAEAFF. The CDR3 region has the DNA TGCAGAGCCGACAGGGGGAGGAGCGCTGAAGCTTTCTTT.

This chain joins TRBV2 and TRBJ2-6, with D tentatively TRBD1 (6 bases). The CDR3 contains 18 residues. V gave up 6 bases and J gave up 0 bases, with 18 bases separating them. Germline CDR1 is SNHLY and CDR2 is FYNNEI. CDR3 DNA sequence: TGTGCCAGCAGCCGAGGGGCAGGGGCGATCTCTGGGGCCAACGTCCTGACTTTC. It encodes CASSRGAGAISGANVLTF. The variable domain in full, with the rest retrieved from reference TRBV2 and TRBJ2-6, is EPEVTQTPSHQVTQMGQEVILRCVPISNHLYFYWYRQILGQKVEFLVSFYNNEISEKSEIFDDQFSVERPDGSNFTLKIRSTKLEDSAMYFCASSRGAGAISGANVLTFGAGSRLTVL.

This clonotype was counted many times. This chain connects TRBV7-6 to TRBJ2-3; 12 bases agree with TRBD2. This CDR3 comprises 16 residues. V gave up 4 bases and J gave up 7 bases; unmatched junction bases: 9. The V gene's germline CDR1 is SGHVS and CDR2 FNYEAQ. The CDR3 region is CASSSSSGRGANTQYF. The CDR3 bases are TGTGCCAGCAGCTCATCTAGCGGGAGGGGGGCTAATACGCAGTATTTT.

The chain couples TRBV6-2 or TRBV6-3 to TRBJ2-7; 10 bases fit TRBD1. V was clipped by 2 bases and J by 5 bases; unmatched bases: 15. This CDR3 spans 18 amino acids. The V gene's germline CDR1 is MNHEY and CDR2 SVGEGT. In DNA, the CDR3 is TGTGCCAGCAGTTACACACCATCCCTCGTTGGGACAGGGGACGAGCAGTACTTC. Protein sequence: CASSYTPSLVGTGDEQYF.

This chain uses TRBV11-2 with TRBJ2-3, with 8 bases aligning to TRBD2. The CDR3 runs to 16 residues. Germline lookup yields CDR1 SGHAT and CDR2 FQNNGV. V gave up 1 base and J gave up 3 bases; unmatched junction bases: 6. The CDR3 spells CASSLVAGRSTDTQYF. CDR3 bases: TGTGCCAGCAGCTTAGTAGCGGGGCGATCTACAGATACGCAGTATTTT.

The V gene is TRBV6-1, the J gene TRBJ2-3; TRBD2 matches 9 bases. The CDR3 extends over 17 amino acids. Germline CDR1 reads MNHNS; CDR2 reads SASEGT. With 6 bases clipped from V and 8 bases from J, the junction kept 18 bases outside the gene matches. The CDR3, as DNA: TGTGCCAGCAGCCCAGGGATGGCGGGGGGGCCTTTTGGTACGCAGTATTTT. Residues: CASSPGMAGGPFGTQYF.

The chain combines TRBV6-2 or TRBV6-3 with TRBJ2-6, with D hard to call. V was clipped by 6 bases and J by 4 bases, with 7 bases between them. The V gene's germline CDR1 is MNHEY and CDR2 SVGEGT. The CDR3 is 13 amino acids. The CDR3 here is CASRGDGANVLTF. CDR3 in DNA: TGTGCCAGCAGGGGCGACGGGGCCAACGTCCTGACTTTC.

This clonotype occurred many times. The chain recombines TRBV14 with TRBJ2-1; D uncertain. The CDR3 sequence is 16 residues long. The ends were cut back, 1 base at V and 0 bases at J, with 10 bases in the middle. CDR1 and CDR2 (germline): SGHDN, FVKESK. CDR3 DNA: TGTGCCAGCAGCCAAGTATCCAAGAGCTCCTACAATGAGCAGTTCTTC. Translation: CASSQVSKSSYNEQFF.

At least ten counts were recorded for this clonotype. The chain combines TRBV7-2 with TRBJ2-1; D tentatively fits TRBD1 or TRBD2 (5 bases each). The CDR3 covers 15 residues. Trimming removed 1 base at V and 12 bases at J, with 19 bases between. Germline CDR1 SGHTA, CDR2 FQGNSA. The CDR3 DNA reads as TGTGCCAGCAGCTTAGTCCGGCAGGGACGGATGGGGCAGTTCTTC. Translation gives CASSLVRQGRMGQFF. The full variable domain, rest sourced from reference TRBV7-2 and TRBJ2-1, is GAGVSQSPSNKVTEKGKDVELRCDPISGHTALYWYRQSLGQGLEFLIYFQGNSAPDKSGLPSDRFSAERTGGSVSTLTIQRTQQEDSAVYLCASSLVRQGRMGQFFGPGTRLTVL.

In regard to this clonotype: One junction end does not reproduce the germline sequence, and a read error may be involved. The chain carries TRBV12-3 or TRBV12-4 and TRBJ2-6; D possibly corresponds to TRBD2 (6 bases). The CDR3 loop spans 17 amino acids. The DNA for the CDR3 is TGTGCCATCAGTCCCGTAGGTACGGGGGCTGGGGCCAACGTCCTGACTTTC. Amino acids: CAISPVGTGAGANVLTF.

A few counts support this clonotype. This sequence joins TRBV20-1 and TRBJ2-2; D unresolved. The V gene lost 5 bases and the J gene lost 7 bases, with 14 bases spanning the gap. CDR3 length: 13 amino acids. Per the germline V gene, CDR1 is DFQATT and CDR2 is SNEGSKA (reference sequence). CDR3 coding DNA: TGCAGTGCTGCTCAAACGGTTCACGGGGAGCTGTTTTTT. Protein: CSAAQTVHGELFF.

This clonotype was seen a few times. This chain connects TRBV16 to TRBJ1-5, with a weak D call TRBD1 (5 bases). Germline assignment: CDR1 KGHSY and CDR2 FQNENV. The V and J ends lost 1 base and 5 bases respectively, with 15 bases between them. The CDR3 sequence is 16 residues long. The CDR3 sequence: CASSQFARVPDQPQHF. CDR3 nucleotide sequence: TGTGCCAGCAGCCAATTTGCCAGGGTCCCCGATCAGCCCCAGCATTTT.

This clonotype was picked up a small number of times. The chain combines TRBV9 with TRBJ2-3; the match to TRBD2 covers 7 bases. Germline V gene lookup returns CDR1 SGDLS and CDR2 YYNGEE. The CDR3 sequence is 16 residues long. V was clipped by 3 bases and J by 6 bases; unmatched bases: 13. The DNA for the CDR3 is TGTGCCAGCAGCGAAACTCCGGGACTACGGGCGGATACGCAGTATTTT. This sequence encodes CASSETPGLRADTQYF. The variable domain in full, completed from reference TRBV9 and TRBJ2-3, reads DSGVTQTPKHLITATGQRVTLRCSPRSGDLSVYWYQQSLDQGLQFLIQYYNGEERAKGNILERFSAQQFPDLHSELNLSSLELGDSALYFCASSETPGLRADTQYFGPGTRLTVL.

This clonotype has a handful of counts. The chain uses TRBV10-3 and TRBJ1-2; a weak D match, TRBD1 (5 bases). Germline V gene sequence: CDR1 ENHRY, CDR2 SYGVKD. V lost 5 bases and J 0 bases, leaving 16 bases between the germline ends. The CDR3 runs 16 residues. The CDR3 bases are TGTGCCATCAGTCCGGCGGGGGTGGCCACTAACTATGGCTACACCTTC. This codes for CAISPAGVATNYGYTF.

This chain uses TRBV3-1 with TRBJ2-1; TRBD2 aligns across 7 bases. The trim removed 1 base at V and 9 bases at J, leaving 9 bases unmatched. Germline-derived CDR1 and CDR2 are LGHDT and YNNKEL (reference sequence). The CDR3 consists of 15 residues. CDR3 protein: CASSQGGGSLAEQFF. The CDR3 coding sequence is TGTGCCAGCAGCCAAGGGGGAGGGAGTTTGGCTGAGCAGTTCTTC.

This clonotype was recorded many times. As DNA, the CDR3 is TGTGCCAGTGGAGCCCCCGGGGAGGTAGAGACCCAGTACTTC. This codes for CASGAPGEVETQYF. The chain has TRBV19 and TRBJ2-5; the D gene is possibly TRBD2 (6 bases). Per germline, CDR1 LNHDA and CDR2 SQIVND (reference sequence). CDR3 size: 14 residues. With 8 bases removed from V and 4 bases from J, the gap between germline ends came to 17 bases.

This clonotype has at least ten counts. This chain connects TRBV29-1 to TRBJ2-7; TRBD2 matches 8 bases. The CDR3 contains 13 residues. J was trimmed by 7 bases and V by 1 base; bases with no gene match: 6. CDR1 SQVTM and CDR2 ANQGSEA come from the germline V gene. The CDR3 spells CSVEGAGALEQYF. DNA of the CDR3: TGCAGCGTTGAAGGAGCGGGGGCGCTTGAGCAGTACTTC.

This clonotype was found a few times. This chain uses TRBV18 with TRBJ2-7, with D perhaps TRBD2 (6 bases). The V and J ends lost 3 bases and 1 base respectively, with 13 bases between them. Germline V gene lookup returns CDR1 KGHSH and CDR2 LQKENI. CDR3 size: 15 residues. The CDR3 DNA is TGTGCCAGCTCACCGTCAGGAGGGCGGTCCTACGAGCAGTACTTC. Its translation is CASSPSGGRSYEQYF.

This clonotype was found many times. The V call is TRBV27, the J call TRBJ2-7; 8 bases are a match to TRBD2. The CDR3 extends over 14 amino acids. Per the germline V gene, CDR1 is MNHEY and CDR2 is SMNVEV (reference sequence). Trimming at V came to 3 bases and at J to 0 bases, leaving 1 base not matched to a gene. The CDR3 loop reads CASSFSGISYEQYF. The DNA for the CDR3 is TGTGCCAGCAGTTTTAGCGGGATCTCCTACGAGCAGTACTTC.

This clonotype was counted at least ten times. The CDR3 DNA reads as TGTGCCAGCAGTGTAGCGGGGGAGTCCTACGAGCAGTACTTC. Translation: CASSVAGESYEQYF. The chain carries TRBV6-2 or TRBV6-3 and TRBJ2-7, with 9 nucleotides matching TRBD2. Germline V gene data show CDR1 as MNHEY and CDR2 as SVGEGT. This CDR3 is 14 amino acids long. V trimming: 5 bases; J trimming: 1 base; junction bases outside the gene matches: 3.

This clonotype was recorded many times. The CDR3, as DNA: TGTGCCAGCAGTTTATTGGAGACTATTAGCGGGGGAAGCTCCTACGAGCAGTACTTC. Translation: CASSLLETISGGSSYEQYF. The chain joins TRBV28 to TRBJ2-7; 9 bases are shared with TRBD2. This CDR3 has 19 residues. Germline V gene lookup returns CDR1 MDHEN and CDR2 SYDVKM. J gave up 0 bases and V 1 base, and 13 bases lay outside the gene matches. The entire variable domain, with the rest obtained from reference TRBV28 and TRBJ2-7, is as follows: DVKVTQSSRYLVKRTGEKVFLECVQDMDHENMFWYRQDPGLGLRLIYFSYDVKMKEKGDIPEGYSVSREKKERFSLILESASTNQTSMYLCASSLLETISGGSSYEQYFGPGTRLTVT.